The rows below give T cell receptor beta chains drawn from one sample of a study of blood T cell repertoires in COVID-19. This table comes from immunoSEQ multiplex PCR, and its TCRdb copy is limited to in-frame clones, with some not included. The data contain 100,000 or so clones, around nine tenths of them singletons. Sample: peripheral blood. All receptors come from a woman in her fifties or sixties in a cohort sampled during active COVID-19. Both conserved end residues are part of each CDR3. The order of the fields is CDR3 length, J gene, D gene, V gene, CDR3 DNA, CDR3 protein. The D gene is left open where the match is weak.

15 TRBJ1-6 NA TRBV5-5 TGTGCCAGCAGACCACCCGGGACACAGTATTCACCCCTCCACTTT CASRPPGTQYSPLHF
11 TRBJ1-1 NA TRBV28 TGTGCCAGCAGTCCCGGGTATAAGGCTTTCTTT CASSPGYKAFF
14 TRBJ1-1 TRBD1 TRBV7-8 TGTGCCAGCAGCTCGCGTCAGGGGGCCACTGAAGCTTTCTTT CASSSRQGATEAFF
15 TRBJ2-1 NA TRBV9 TGTGCCAGCAGCAAGGGGGGGAGCTCCTACAATGAGCAGTTCTTC CASSKGGSSYNEQFF
13 TRBJ1-1 NA TRBV6-5 TGTGCCAGCAGTACCCAGCGGGCCTCGAAAGCTTTCTTT CASSTQRASKAFF
15 TRBJ1-1 NA TRBV5-4 TGTGCCAGCAGCACCGGGGGGGCGATCAACACTGAAGCTTTCTTT CASSTGGAINTEAFF
15 TRBJ2-3 TRBD2 TRBV5-4 TGTGCCAGCAGCTTGGAACTAGCGAGCACAGATACGCAGTATTTT CASSLELASTDTQYF
13 TRBJ2-5 TRBD1 TRBV19 TGTGCCACCTCGTGGGCAGGGGGCGAGACCCAGTACTTC CATSWAGGETQYF
13 TRBJ2-1 NA TRBV27 TGTGCCAGCAGTTTATCGAGAAGTGAACGGCAGTTCTTC CASSLSRSERQFF
13 TRBJ2-5 TRBD2 TRBV9 TGTGCCAGCAGCGGACTAGCGGAAGAGACCCAGTACTTC CASSGLAEETQYF